This T cell receptor (beta chain) was sequenced in a study of T cells in Graves' hyperthyroidism and ophthalmopathy. General study results and limits: The model foresaw ophthalmopathy a median about 6.1 months prior to onset.

This clonotype was counted ten times or more. Its specificity is not known. Germline CDR1 reads MDHEN; CDR2 reads SYDVKM. CDR3 length equals 15 residues. V was clipped by 6 bases and J by 0 bases, with 14 bases between them. Amplification of TCR beta CDR3 regions was performed using RNA transcripts as template. A first-round RT-PCR of the TCR CDR3 used the HTBI primer set. TCRdb itself ran the multiplex PCR reads through MiXCR, one entry per CDR3 protein. The data contain some 250,000 distinct CDR3 sequences, roughly 15% of them singletons. Sample: blood. The sequence was collected from a woman between 40 and 50 years old with Graves' hyperthyroidism that later progressed to Graves' ophthalmopathy. V gene TRBV28 combines with J gene TRBJ1-1; D unresolved. CDR3 protein: CASSRTRVMNTEAFF. The CDR3, as DNA: TGTGCCAGCAGCCGAACTAGGGTGATGAACACTGAAGCTTTCTTT. Filled out from reference TRBV28 and TRBJ1-1, the complete variable domain reads DVKVTQSSRYLVKRTGEKVFLECVQDMDHENMFWYRQDPGLGLRLIYFSYDVKMKEKGDIPEGYSVSREKKERFSLILESASTNQTSMYLCASSRTRVMNTEAFFGQGTRLTVV.